The rows below give T cell receptor beta chains drawn from one sample of a study of CD8+ T cells in alopecia areata. Some clones are missing from TCRdb's copy, which holds only in-frame ones; the method was immunoSEQ multiplex PCR. The repertoire includes around 140,000 clones, about 90% of them detected once, and more than 13% sits in the top ten. The sequencing here drew on CD8+ T cells sorted from blood, taken at week 0. The receptors were gathered from a human donor with alopecia areata. Each CDR3 is given with its conserved first and last residue. Fields, in order: D gene, V gene, J gene, clone size, CDR3 protein, CDR3 DNA. D genes are given only for firm matches. Only part of the rows carry a size: once, few, many, or a class if the clone is expanded.

>TRBD1|TRBV2|TRBJ2-7|NA
CASRNPGQIYEQYF
TGTGCCAGCAGAAATCCGGGACAGATATACGAGCAGTACTTC
>NA|TRBV4-1|TRBJ2-1|few
CASSPGVGPDEQFF
TGTGCCAGCAGCCCCGGGGTGGGTCCGGATGAGCAGTTCTTC
>NA|TRBV27|TRBJ2-1|NA
CASKPRVYNEQFF
TGTGCCAGCAAGCCGAGAGTCTACAATGAGCAGTTCTTC
>NA|TRBV7-8|TRBJ2-7|NA
CASSAGRTDLWHPYEQYF
TGTGCCAGCAGCGCCGGACGGACAGACCTGTGGCATCCCTACGAGCAGTACTTC
>NA|TRBV7-2|TRBJ2-1|NA
CASSLGDIYNEQFF
TGTGCCAGCAGCTTAGGGGACATATACAATGAGCAGTTCTTC
>TRBD2|TRBV29-1|TRBJ2-3|NA
CSVESLGLAGGPGGADTQYF
TGCAGCGTTGAATCCCTCGGACTAGCGGGAGGGCCCGGCGGTGCAGATACGCAGTATTTT
>TRBD1|TRBV27|TRBJ1-5|NA
CASSLRTGRQPQHF
TGTGCCAGCAGTTTACGGACAGGGAGGCAGCCCCAGCATTTT
>NA|TRBV27|TRBJ2-3|NA
CASSLSVVQGTDTQYF
TGTGCCAGCAGTTTATCTGTGGTTCAGGGAACAGATACGCAGTATTTT
>TRBD1|TRBV10-2|TRBJ2-7|NA
CASSLNRDRVTYEQYF
TGCGCCAGCAGTTTGAACCGGGACAGGGTCACCTACGAGCAGTACTTC
>NA|TRBV27|TRBJ1-5|NA
CASSLGLRRPQHF
TGTGCCAGCAGTTTAGGGCTTAGGCGGCCCCAGCATTTT
>TRBD1|TRBV27|TRBJ2-7|NA
CASSWGQGAYEQYF
TGTGCCAGCAGTTGGGGACAGGGGGCGTACGAGCAGTACTTC
>NA|TRBV6-1|TRBJ1-2|NA
CASSEALQGTPDGYTF
TGTGCCAGCAGTGAAGCGCTTCAGGGGACACCGGATGGCTACACCTTC
>NA|TRBV2|TRBJ2-7|NA
CASVSRDFVYEQYF
TGTGCCAGCGTTTCGAGGGATTTTGTTTACGAGCAGTACTTC
>NA|TRBV30|TRBJ2-5|NA
CAWSLGHLETQYF
TGTGCCTGGAGCCTAGGACACCTAGAGACCCAGTACTTC
>NA|TRBV7-8|TRBJ2-3|NA
CASSWTPQDTQYF
TGTGCCAGCAGCTGGACCCCACAAGATACGCAGTATTTT
>TRBD2|TRBV27|TRBJ2-5|NA
CASSFMGLAGETQYF
TGTGCCAGCAGTTTCATGGGGCTAGCGGGCGAGACCCAGTACTTC
>TRBD1|TRBV7-9|TRBJ1-1|NA
CASSRTGQGTEAFF
TGTGCCAGCAGCCGGACAGGCCAAGGCACTGAAGCTTTCTTT
>NA|TRBV11-2|TRBJ1-2|few
CASSLFQGPGGYTF
TGTGCCAGCAGCTTATTTCAGGGACCTGGGGGCTACACCTTC
>TRBD1|TRBV9|TRBJ1-2|NA
CASRRTGGNGYTF
TGTGCCAGCAGGAGAACAGGGGGCAATGGCTACACCTTC
>NA|TRBV4-1|TRBJ2-7|NA
CASSQFRDQSYEQYF
TGCGCCAGCAGCCAGTTCCGGGACCAGAGCTACGAGCAGTACTTC
>NA|TRBV9|TRBJ2-3|NA
CASSVMGRPTDTQYF
TGTGCCAGCAGCGTAATGGGACGACCCACAGATACGCAGTATTTT
>NA|TRBV14|TRBJ2-1|NA
CASSQEEGLSYNEQFF
TGTGCCAGCAGCCAAGAGGAGGGCCTATCCTACAATGAGCAGTTCTTC
>NA|TRBV11-2|TRBJ1-5|NA
CASSLDPGLSVGQPQHF
TGTGCCAGCAGCTTAGATCCGGGACTTTCTGTGGGGCAGCCCCAGCATTTT
>NA|TRBV27|TRBJ2-6|NA
CASTVGGLVGANVLTF
TGTGCCAGCACGGTAGGAGGGTTGGTTGGGGCCAACGTCCTGACTTTC
>NA|TRBV6-1|TRBJ2-7|once
CASSGGSSYEQYF
TGTGCCAGCAGTGGCGGCAGCTCCTACGAGCAGTACTTC
>NA|TRBV30|TRBJ2-7|NA
CAWSVGRTYEQYF
TGTGCCTGGAGTGTTGGGCGAACCTACGAGCAGTACTTC
>NA|TRBV7-9|TRBJ2-1|NA
CASSLVEQDDEQFF
TGTGCCAGCAGCTTAGTAGAACAGGACGATGAGCAGTTCTTC
>NA|TRBV7-9|TRBJ2-2|few
CASSSQTPELFF
TGTGCCAGCAGCTCCCAAACGCCGGAGCTGTTTTTT
>NA|TRBV5-1|TRBJ1-5|NA
CASSEEGNQPQHF
TGCGCCAGCAGCGAGGAGGGCAATCAGCCCCAGCATTTT
>TRBD1|TRBV7-9|TRBJ2-5|NA
CASSSWTGQETQYF
TGTGCCAGCAGCTCCTGGACAGGACAAGAGACCCAGTACTTC
>TRBD1|TRBV19|TRBJ2-2|NA
CASRYRGGTGELFF
TGTGCCAGCCGCTACAGGGGTGGCACCGGGGAGCTGTTTTTT
>TRBD2|TRBV14|TRBJ2-7|NA
CASNERGAYEQYF
TGTGCCAGCAACGAGCGGGGGGCCTACGAGCAGTACTTC
>NA|TRBV4-2|TRBJ1-5|NA
CASSQETDPAQHF
TGTGCCAGCAGCCAAGAGACGGATCCAGCCCAGCATTTT
>NA|TRBV5-4|TRBJ2-1|NA
CASSLVPADSYNEQFF
TGTGCCAGCAGCTTGGTTCCAGCGGACTCCTACAATGAGCAGTTCTTC
>TRBD2|TRBV30|TRBJ2-7|NA
CAWTHPPLAGVHEQYF
TGTGCCTGGACCCACCCTCCCCTAGCGGGAGTCCACGAGCAGTACTTC
>NA|TRBV7-9|TRBJ2-3|few
CASSPQLASTDTQYF
TGTGCCAGCAGCCCCCAACTAGCTAGCACAGATACGCAGTATTTT
>NA|TRBV7-8|TRBJ2-1|NA
CASSALDEQFF
TGTGCCAGCAGCGCCTTGGATGAGCAGTTCTTC
>NA|TRBV29-1|TRBJ1-3|NA
CSVGDGGSGNTIYF
TGCAGCGTTGGAGATGGGGGCTCTGGAAACACCATATATTTT
>NA|TRBV7-6|TRBJ2-3|NA
CASSLYISGKQGLSTDTQYF
TGTGCCAGCAGCTTATACATCTCGGGGAAGCAGGGTTTGTCCACAGATACGCAGTATTTT
>TRBD1|TRBV7-7|TRBJ2-5|few
CASSSTGETQYF
TGTGCTAGCAGCTCGACAGGGGAGACCCAGTACTTC
>NA|TRBV4-1|TRBJ1-1|NA
CASSQLAVGNTEAFF
TGCGCCAGCAGCCAACTGGCGGTCGGGAACACTGAAGCTTTCTTT
>NA|TRBV20-1|TRBJ2-7|NA
CSAEVAYEQYF
TGCAGTGCTGAGGTCGCCTACGAGCAGTACTTC
>NA|TRBV6-5|TRBJ2-1|once
CASSYSGDNEQFF
TGTGCCAGCAGTTACTCGGGCGACAATGAGCAGTTCTTC
>TRBD2|TRBV25-1|TRBJ2-1|NA
CASSEGGSGSSSNEQFF
TGTGCCAGCAGTGAAGGGGGTAGCGGGAGTTCATCCAATGAGCAGTTCTTC
>NA|TRBV27|TRBJ2-7|NA
CASSLMGSGEQYF
TGTGCCAGCAGTTTAATGGGGTCAGGGGAACAGTACTTC
>NA|TRBV6-5|TRBJ2-7|NA
CASRPQGTYEQYF
TGTGCCAGCAGACCACAGGGAACCTACGAGCAGTACTTC
>NA|TRBV29-1|TRBJ1-1|NA
CSAGRENTEAFF
TGCAGCGCTGGACGGGAGAACACTGAAGCTTTCTTT
>NA|TRBV19|TRBJ2-5|once
CASSIVPEETQYF
TGTGCCAGTAGTATAGTTCCCGAAGAGACCCAGTACTTC
>NA|TRBV27|TRBJ1-5|NA
CASSLFGVHQPQHF
TGTGCCAGCAGTTTATTTGGGGTGCATCAGCCCCAGCATTTT
>NA|TRBV9|TRBJ1-1|NA
CASSFTREGGNTEAFF
TGTGCCAGCAGCTTCACCCGGGAGGGGGGGAACACTGAAGCTTTCTTT
>NA|TRBV5-4|TRBJ2-1|NA
CASSLDFGRVANEQFF
TGTGCCAGCAGCTTGGATTTTGGCAGGGTAGCAAATGAGCAGTTCTTC
>NA|TRBV14|TRBJ1-1|many
CASSQDSLSEAFF
TGTGCCAGCAGCCAAGATTCGCTATCTGAAGCTTTCTTT
>NA|TRBV6-5|TRBJ1-2|NA
CASRAGVGYTF
TGTGCCAGCAGGGCAGGGGTCGGCTACACCTTC